The 17 T cell receptor beta chains reported below all come from one sample, sequenced in a study of blood T cell repertoires in COVID-19. TCRdb keeps only in-frame clones here, not all; method: immunoSEQ multiplex PCR. The sample carries some 120,000 clones, roughly 88% recorded once. The sequencing input was peripheral blood. These receptors were obtained from a woman older than 75 with acute or convalescent COVID-19.

This chain joins TRBV5-4 and TRBJ2-7, with TRBD1 matching 7 bases. The germline CDR1 and CDR2 sequences are SGHNT and YYREEE (reference sequence). CDR3 size: 14 residues. V lost 4 bases, J lost 2 bases, and 6 bases stayed unmatched. The CDR3 region has the DNA TGTGCCAGCAGCACCCCCGGGACAGCCTACGAGCAGTACTTC. Encoded protein: CASSTPGTAYEQYF. The full variable domain, with the rest looked up from reference TRBV5-4 and TRBJ2-7, is ETGVTQSPTHLIKTRGQQVTLRCSSQSGHNTVSWYQQALGQGPQFIFQYYREEENGRGNFPPRFSGLQFPNYSSELNVNALELDDSALYLCASSTPGTAYEQYFGPGTRLTVT.

V and J are TRBV5-1 and TRBJ2-7, with D possibly being TRBD1 (6 bases). V was shortened by 4 bases and J by 0 bases, with 14 bases between the two germline ends. CDR3 size: 15 residues. Germline V gene sequence: CDR1 SGHRS, CDR2 YFSETQ. The CDR3: CASSPGQTTSYEQYF. CDR3 nucleotide sequence: TGCGCCAGCAGCCCGGGACAAACGACCTCCTACGAGCAGTACTTC.

The J gene is TRBJ1-2, the V gene TRBV9; 9 nucleotides line up with TRBD1. Per the germline V gene, CDR1 is SGDLS and CDR2 is YYNGEE. The CDR3 consists of 16 residues. After removal of 0 bases from V and 4 bases from J, the junction contained 7 bases not matched to a gene. CDR3 in DNA: TGTGCCAGCAGCGTAGAGGGGGGACAGGGAGGCTATGGCTACACCTTC. Translated: CASSVEGGQGGYGYTF.

V and J are TRBV6-5 and TRBJ1-5, with a possible D match to TRBD1 (5 bases). The CDR3 has 12 amino acids. Germline V gene lookup returns CDR1 MNHEY and CDR2 SVGAGI. V shed 4 bases and J shed 11 bases, with 12 bases lying between them. CDR3 residues: CASSSPTGAQHF. DNA for the CDR3: TGTGCCAGCAGTTCTCCCACAGGCGCCCAGCATTTT.

J is TRBJ2-2 and V is TRBV7-3, with 7 bases fitting TRBD2. V dropped 4 bases and J dropped 2; count of bases not matched to a gene: 4. CDR1 is SGHTA, CDR2 FQGTGA, per germline. The CDR3 sequence is 15 residues long. The CDR3 sequence: CASSSGGRNTGELFF. In DNA form, the CDR3 reads TGTGCCAGCAGCTCGGGGGGTCGTAACACCGGGGAGCTGTTTTTT.

The J gene is TRBJ2-3, the V gene TRBV27; D might be TRBD2 (5 bases). CDR1 and CDR2 (germline): MNHEY, SMNVEV (reference sequence). This CDR3 has 17 amino acids. V lost 2 bases and J lost 1, with 16 bases in between. The CDR3 reads CASSLRPGIWGTDTQYF. CDR3 bases: TGTGCCAGCAGTTTAAGGCCGGGAATTTGGGGCACAGATACGCAGTATTTT.

This chain uses TRBV25-1 with TRBJ2-7, with 9 bases that match TRBD2. The germline V gene has CDR1 MGHDK and CDR2 SYGVNS. The V segment lost 8 bases and the J segment 5 bases; nucleotides outside the gene matches: 10. CDR3 length: 14 amino acids. CDR3 nucleotide sequence: TGTGCCAGCCAGCATGCGGGAGGGCCCCACGAGCAGTACTTC. Translating it yields CASQHAGGPHEQYF.

The V and J genes are TRBV6-1 and TRBJ2-5, with a weak D call TRBD2 (5 bases). CDR3 length: 16 amino acids. The V end lost 1 base, the J end lost 5 bases, and 17 bases lay between the germline ends. Germline V gene sequence: CDR1 MNHNS, CDR2 SASEGT. The CDR3 spells CASSEGTFSGSETQYF. The CDR3 bases are TGTGCCAGCAGTGAAGGTACCTTCTCGGGGAGCGAGACCCAGTACTTC.

The rearrangement links TRBV7-2 to TRBJ2-3; tentative D call: TRBD2 (7 bases). Per germline, CDR1 SGHTA and CDR2 FQGNSA. The CDR3 has 17 residues. The V end was cut by 5 bases, the J end by 3 bases, with 21 bases between. The CDR3 bases are TGTGCCAGCAGCCCCGAGACTAGGGGGGGGCGGACAGATACGCAGTATTTT. Translating gives CASSPETRGGRTDTQYF. The whole variable domain, filled in from reference TRBV7-2 and TRBJ2-3, reads GAGVSQSPSNKVTEKGKDVELRCDPISGHTALYWYRQSLGQGLEFLIYFQGNSAPDKSGLPSDRFSAERTGGSVSTLTIQRTQQEDSAVYLCASSPETRGGRTDTQYFGPGTRLTVL.

The V gene is TRBV3-1 (or the pseudogene TRBV3-2), the J gene TRBJ2-7; the match to TRBD2 covers 7 bases. Per germline, CDR1 LGHDT and CDR2 YNNKEL (reference sequence). The CDR3 is made up of 13 amino acids. The junction had 3 bases not matched to a gene; V was cut back by 0 bases and J by 7 bases. The CDR3 reads CASSQESSGEQYF. CDR3 sequence (DNA): TGTGCCAGCAGCCAAGAATCTAGCGGAGAGCAGTACTTC.

The chain uses TRBV27 and TRBJ2-7; D perhaps matches TRBD1 (6 bases). Germline V gene lookup returns CDR1 MNHEY and CDR2 SMNVEV (reference sequence). The length of the CDR3 is 14 residues. V shed 6 bases and J shed 3 bases, with 15 bases lying between them. CDR3 region: CASRTAQGGYEQYF. The CDR3 DNA reads TGTGCCAGCAGGACCGCACAGGGTGGCTACGAGCAGTACTTC.

The chain uses TRBV4-3 and TRBJ2-3; 8 positions match TRBD2. This CDR3 spans 17 amino acids. Germline values: CDR1 LGHNA, CDR2 YSLEER. V lost 0 bases, J lost 1 base, and 6 bases stayed unmatched. DNA of the CDR3: TGCGCCAGCAGCCAAGAATTCGGGGGGGTGGGCACAGATACGCAGTATTTT. Its translation is CASSQEFGGVGTDTQYF.

V gene TRBV9 combines with J gene TRBJ2-7, with TRBD1 matching 9 bases. The CDR3 consists of 16 residues. Losses at the gene ends were 2 bases for V and 3 bases for J; bases not matched to a gene: 9. Germline V lookup: CDR1 SGDLS, CDR2 YYNGEE. CDR3 loop: CASSVTGQGLYYEQYF. Here the CDR3 DNA reads TGTGCCAGCAGCGTCACGGGACAGGGTCTCTACTACGAGCAGTACTTC.

The chain combines TRBV3-1 (or the pseudogene TRBV3-2) with TRBJ1-3, with D possibly TRBD1 on 6 matching bases. The CDR3 contains 15 residues. CDR1 LGHDT and CDR2 YNNKEL come from the germline V gene (reference sequence). V lost 6 bases, J lost 0 bases, and 12 bases lay in between. The CDR3 nucleotides read TGTGCCAGCAGTCAGGACAGACTCTCTGGAAACACCATATATTTT. Residues: CASSQDRLSGNTIYF.

In its sample, this clone was seen once. This chain links TRBV6-1 with TRBJ1-5, with D unclear. The germline V and J ends were trimmed by 2 bases and 3 bases, with 11 bases remaining between them. The CDR3 loop spans 15 amino acids. Germline CDR1 is MNHNS and CDR2 is SASEGT. The CDR3 nucleotides read TGTGCCAGCAGTGAATCCGTGGCCGTCAATCAGCCCCAGCATTTT. Amino acid sequence: CASSESVAVNQPQHF.

V gene TRBV4-3 combines with J gene TRBJ1-1; the D is unclear. The CDR3 runs to 13 residues. V was trimmed by 2 bases and J by 4 bases, leaving 8 bases between them. The germline V gene encodes CDR1 LGHNA and CDR2 YSLEER. CDR3 nucleotides: TGCGCCAGCAGCCAAACAACCTTCACTGAAGCTTTCTTT. Encoded protein: CASSQTTFTEAFF.

The J gene is TRBJ2-7, the V gene TRBV29-1; TRBD1 might be the D (6 bases). Trimming removed 7 bases from V and 3 bases from J, with 16 bases in between. The CDR3 runs 13 residues. Per the germline V gene, CDR1 is SQVTM and CDR2 is ANQGSEA. The CDR3 loop is CSAVDSTDYEQYF. The CDR3 DNA is TGCAGCGCCGTGGACAGCACTGACTACGAGCAGTACTTC.